This is a list of T cell receptor beta chains from one sample in a study of T cell repertoires in cytomegalovirus infection. MiXCR, run by TCRdb on the reads, gives a single entry per CDR3 protein. The sample shows over 100,000 distinct CDR3 sequences, more than 15% of them seen only once. Input material: PBMCs. Receptors originate from a human donor in good health (CMV status not recorded). Some clones in this sample may be carry-over from other donors' samples. The CDR3 runs from the conserved cysteine through the conserved F or W. A D gene is named only where the DNA matches it firmly. A row's size may be missing; if present it is once, few, many or a size class.

CDR3 DNA | CDR3 protein | D gene | V gene | clone size | J gene
TGTGCCAGCAGTTACGCGACTAGCGGGGGGCTGAACACCGGGGAGCTGTTTTTT | CASSYATSGGLNTGELFF | TRBD2 | TRBV6-2/TRBV6-3 | - | TRBJ2-2
TGTGCCAGCAGTGGGACTAGCGGGGTCGATACGCAGTATTTT | CASSGTSGVDTQYF | TRBD2 | TRBV2 | - | TRBJ2-3
TGTGCCAGCAGCTTACCAGCGGGGGGGCGGGGGGAGCAGTTCTTC | CASSLPAGGRGEQFF | TRBD2 | TRBV5-6 | - | TRBJ2-1
TGTGCCAGCAGCCAAGATGCGAGAGACAACTATGGCTACACCTTC | CASSQDARDNYGYTF | - | TRBV14 | many | TRBJ1-2
TGTGCCAGCAGCTACTCCGGGGGACCGACCTACAATGAGCAGTTCTTC | CASSYSGGPTYNEQFF | - | TRBV7-3 | - | TRBJ2-1
TGTGCCAGCAGTTACCCGGCCCCTAATCAGCCCCAGCATTTT | CASSYPAPNQPQHF | - | TRBV6-6 | many | TRBJ1-5
TGTGCCAGCAGCTTAGAGCTGGACCTCGCAGATACGCAGTATTTT | CASSLELDLADTQYF | - | TRBV7-9 | many | TRBJ2-3
TGCAGTGCTAGTACCGGGACTAGCGGGGGGCGAGAGACCCAGTACTTC | CSASTGTSGGRETQYF | TRBD2 | TRBV20-1 | - | TRBJ2-5
TGTGCCAGCAGCTCCTTCACCAGACCCAATGAAAAACTGTTTTTT | CASSSFTRPNEKLFF | - | TRBV7-8 | - | TRBJ1-4
TGCAGTGCCACAGAGGGGCCCGGCGGCTATGGCTACACCTTC | CSATEGPGGYGYTF | - | TRBV20-1 | few | TRBJ1-2
TGTGCCAGCAGCTTAGAGGCGGAGACCTACAATGAGCAGTTCTTC | CASSLEAETYNEQFF | - | TRBV7-3 | few | TRBJ2-1
TGCAGCGTTGAAGATCTGGACAGGCAAGTTTTGTTCCGGGCTTTCTTT | CSVEDLDRQVLFRAFF | TRBD1 | TRBV29-1 | few | TRBJ1-1
TGCAGTGCTTCCGGGACAGGGAACGAGCAGTACTTC | CSASGTGNEQYF | TRBD1 | TRBV20-1 | - | TRBJ2-7
TGCAGTTCCGGACAGCTTAAAGAGACCCAGTACTTC | CSSGQLKETQYF | - | TRBV20-1 | few | TRBJ2-5
TGTGCCACCAGCGAGACAGGGGCCAAAAACATTCAGTACTTC | CATSETGAKNIQYF | TRBD1 | TRBV15 | few | TRBJ2-4
TGTGCCAGCAGCTTAGGACTAGCGGGTCGCAATGAGCAGTTCTTC | CASSLGLAGRNEQFF | TRBD2 | TRBV11-2 | - | TRBJ2-1
TGCAGTGCAGGGGGGGTAGCGGGGAGACAGGAGCAGTTCTTC | CSAGGVAGRQEQFF | TRBD2 | TRBV20-1 | many | TRBJ2-1
TGTGCCAGCACCCTGGGGGCCCGGGCCACTGAAGCTTTCTTT | CASTLGARATEAFF | - | TRBV28 | - | TRBJ1-1
TGCAGCGCTGGGACAGGGGCCCGTACTGAAGCTTTCTTT | CSAGTGARTEAFF | TRBD1 | TRBV29-1 | - | TRBJ1-1
TGTGCCAGCAGCGTAGGAACAGGGAGAATTTACAATGAGCAGTTCTTC | CASSVGTGRIYNEQFF | - | TRBV9 | - | TRBJ2-1
TGTGCCAGCAGCTCTAGCGATAAGTTCGAGGGAAACTACGAGCAGTACTTC | CASSSSDKFEGNYEQYF | - | TRBV7-9 | - | TRBJ2-7
TGTGCCAGCAGCTTCACGACATACGAGCAGTTCTTC | CASSFTTYEQFF | - | TRBV7-9 | many | TRBJ2-1
TGTGCCAGCAGCCCAAGGGAGCGAGATTCACCCCTCCACTTT | CASSPRERDSPLHF | - | TRBV5-4 | - | TRBJ1-6
TGTGCCAGCAGTAACCAATACAGGGAACCTATCTTT | CASSNQYREPIF | - | TRBV28 | - | TRBJ1-1
TGTGCCAGCAGCCTCCCCCCAGGTGAAAAACTGTTTTTT | CASSLPPGEKLFF | - | TRBV7-2 | many | TRBJ1-4
TGTGCCAGCAGTTTGTGGGGCAATTGGGATCAGCCCCAGCATTTT | CASSLWGNWDQPQHF | - | TRBV28 | - | TRBJ1-5
TGTGCCAGCAGCCTACTAGCGGGGGAAGAGACCCAGTACTTC | CASSLLAGEETQYF | TRBD2 | TRBV3-1 | few | TRBJ2-5